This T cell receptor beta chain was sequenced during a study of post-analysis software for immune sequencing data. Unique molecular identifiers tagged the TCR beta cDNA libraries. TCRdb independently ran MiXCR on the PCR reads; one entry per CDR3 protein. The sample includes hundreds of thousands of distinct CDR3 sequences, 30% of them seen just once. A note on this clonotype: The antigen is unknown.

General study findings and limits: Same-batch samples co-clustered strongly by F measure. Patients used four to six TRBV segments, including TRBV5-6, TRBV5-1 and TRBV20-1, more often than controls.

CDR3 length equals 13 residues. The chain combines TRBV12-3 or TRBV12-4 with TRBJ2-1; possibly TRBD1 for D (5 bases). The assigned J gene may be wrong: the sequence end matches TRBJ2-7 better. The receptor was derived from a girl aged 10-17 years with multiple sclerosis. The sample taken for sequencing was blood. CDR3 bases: TGTGCCAGCAGGGACACAGGTTACAATGAGCAGTACTTC. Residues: CASRDTGYNEQYF.